This note documents a single TCR beta chain sequence. The sample comes from a study of lymphopenia after photon versus proton radiotherapy. This table comes from immunoSEQ multiplex PCR, and its TCRdb copy is limited to in-frame clones, with some not included. The sample lists about 17,000 clones; roughly nine tenths were seen once. Germline CDR1 and CDR2: SGHRS and YFSETQ. This CDR3 has 14 residues. Unmatched junction bases numbered 6, after V lost 7 bases and J lost 3 bases. The sample in question was peripheral blood, obtained from a patient treated with photon-based radiotherapy. The source is a woman in her thirties or forties with cholangiocarcinoma. The rearrangement joins TRBV5-1 to TRBJ1-1, with 10 bases that match TRBD1. CDR3 coding DNA: TGCGCCAGCGGCACGGACAGGGGGGACACTGAAGCTTTCTTT. This codes for CASGTDRGDTEAFF.